This T cell receptor (beta chain) was documented in a study of T cells after yellow fever vaccination. This clonotype has ten or more counts. TCRdb independently ran MiXCR on the 5' RACE reads; one entry per CDR3 protein. The sample records hundreds of thousands of distinct CDR3 sequences, 9% to 15% being singletons. The receptor was isolated from a man aged 25 to 40 who received the YFV17D yellow fever vaccine. This material consisted of PBMCs, taken on the day of the yellow fever booster vaccination.

The CDR3 DNA reads as TGTGCCAGCAGCCCTACCCACTTCCAGCGGGGACACAATGAGCAGTTCTTC. It yields the protein CASSPTHFQRGHNEQFF. The chain recombines TRBV7-8 with TRBJ2-1; 7 nucleotides agree with TRBD2. In germline, CDR1 is SGHVS, CDR2 FQNEAQ. The length of the CDR3 is 17 residues. Trimming removed 5 bases from V and 5 bases from J; junction bases left unmatched: 15.